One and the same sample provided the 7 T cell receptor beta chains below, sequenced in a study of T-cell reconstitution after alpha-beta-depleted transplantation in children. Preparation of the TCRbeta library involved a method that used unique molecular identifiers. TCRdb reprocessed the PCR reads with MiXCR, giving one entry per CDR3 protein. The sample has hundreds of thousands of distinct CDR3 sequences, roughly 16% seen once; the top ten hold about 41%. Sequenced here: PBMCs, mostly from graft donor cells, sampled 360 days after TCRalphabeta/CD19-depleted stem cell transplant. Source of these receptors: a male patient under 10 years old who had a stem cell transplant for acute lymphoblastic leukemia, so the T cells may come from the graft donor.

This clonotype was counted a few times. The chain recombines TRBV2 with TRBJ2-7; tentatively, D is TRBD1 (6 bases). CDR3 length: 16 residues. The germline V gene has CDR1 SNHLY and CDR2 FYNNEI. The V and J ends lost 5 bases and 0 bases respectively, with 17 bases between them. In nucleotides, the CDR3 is TGTGCCAGCAGTAACCTAAGGGGACAAATCTCCTACGAGCAGTACTTC. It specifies CASSNLRGQISYEQYF.

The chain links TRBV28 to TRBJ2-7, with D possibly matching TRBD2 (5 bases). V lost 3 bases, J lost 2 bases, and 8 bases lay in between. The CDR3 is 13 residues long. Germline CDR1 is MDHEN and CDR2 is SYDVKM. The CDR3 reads CASSFGSTYEQYF. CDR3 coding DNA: TGTGCCAGCAGTTTTGGGAGCACCTACGAGCAGTACTTC.

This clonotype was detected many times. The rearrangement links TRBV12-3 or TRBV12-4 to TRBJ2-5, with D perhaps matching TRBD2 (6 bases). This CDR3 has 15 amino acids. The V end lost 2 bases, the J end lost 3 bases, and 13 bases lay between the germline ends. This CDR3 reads CASSLRAGYKETQYF. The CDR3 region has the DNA TGTGCCAGCAGTTTACGTGCGGGATACAAAGAGACCCAGTACTTC.

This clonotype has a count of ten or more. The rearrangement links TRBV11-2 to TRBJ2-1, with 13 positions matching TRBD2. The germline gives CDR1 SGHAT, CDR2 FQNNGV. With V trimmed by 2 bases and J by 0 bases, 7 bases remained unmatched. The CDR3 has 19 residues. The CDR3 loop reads CASSLRATSGRISYNEQFF. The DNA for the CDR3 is TGTGCCAGCAGCTTAAGAGCGACTAGCGGGAGGATCTCCTACAATGAGCAGTTCTTC.

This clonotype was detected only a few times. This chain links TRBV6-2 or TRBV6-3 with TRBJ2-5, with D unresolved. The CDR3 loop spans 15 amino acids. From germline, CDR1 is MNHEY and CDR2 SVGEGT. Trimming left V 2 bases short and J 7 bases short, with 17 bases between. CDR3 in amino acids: CASSYVSVVPGTQYF. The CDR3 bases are TGTGCCAGCAGTTACGTGAGTGTAGTTCCGGGGACCCAGTACTTC.

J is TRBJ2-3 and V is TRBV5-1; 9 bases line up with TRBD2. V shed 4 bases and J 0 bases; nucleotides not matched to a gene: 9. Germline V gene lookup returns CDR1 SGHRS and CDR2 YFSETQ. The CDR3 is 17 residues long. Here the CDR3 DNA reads TGCGCCAGCAGCCACTCGGGGACTAGCTCGAGCACAGATACGCAGTATTTT. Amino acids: CASSHSGTSSSTDTQYF.

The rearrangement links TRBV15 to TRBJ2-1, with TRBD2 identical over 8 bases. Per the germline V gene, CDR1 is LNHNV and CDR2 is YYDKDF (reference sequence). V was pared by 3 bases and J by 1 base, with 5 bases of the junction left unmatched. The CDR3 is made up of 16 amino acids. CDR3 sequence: CATSSNPSGSYNEQFF. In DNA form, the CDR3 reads TGTGCCACCAGCAGTAACCCTAGCGGGTCCTACAATGAGCAGTTCTTC.